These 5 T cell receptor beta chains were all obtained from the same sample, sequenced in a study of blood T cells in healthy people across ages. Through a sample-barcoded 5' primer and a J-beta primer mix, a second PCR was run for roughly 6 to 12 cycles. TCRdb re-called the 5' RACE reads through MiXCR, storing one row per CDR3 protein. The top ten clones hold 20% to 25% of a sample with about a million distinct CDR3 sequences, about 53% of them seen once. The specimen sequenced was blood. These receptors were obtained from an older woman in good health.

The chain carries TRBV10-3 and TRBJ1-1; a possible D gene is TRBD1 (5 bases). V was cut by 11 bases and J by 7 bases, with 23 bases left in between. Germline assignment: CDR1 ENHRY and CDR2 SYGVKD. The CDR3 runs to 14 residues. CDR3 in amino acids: CAARDSHESGEAFF. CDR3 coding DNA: TGTGCCGCCCGGGACTCCCACGAATCGGGTGAAGCTTTCTTT.

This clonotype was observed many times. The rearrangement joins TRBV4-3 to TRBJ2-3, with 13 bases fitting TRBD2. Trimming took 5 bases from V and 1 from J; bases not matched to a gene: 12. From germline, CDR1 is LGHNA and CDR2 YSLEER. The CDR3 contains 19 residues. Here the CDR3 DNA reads TGCGCCAGCAGCTTGGAACTAGCGGGAGGGATGGTCGGCACAGATACGCAGTATTTT. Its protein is CASSLELAGGMVGTDTQYF.

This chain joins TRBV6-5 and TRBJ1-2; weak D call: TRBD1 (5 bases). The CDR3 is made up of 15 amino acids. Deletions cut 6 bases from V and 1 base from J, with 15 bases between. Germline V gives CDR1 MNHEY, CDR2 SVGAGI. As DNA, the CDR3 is TGTGCCAGCAGCACGGGACGGAGCTATAACTATGGCTACACCTTC. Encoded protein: CASSTGRSYNYGYTF.

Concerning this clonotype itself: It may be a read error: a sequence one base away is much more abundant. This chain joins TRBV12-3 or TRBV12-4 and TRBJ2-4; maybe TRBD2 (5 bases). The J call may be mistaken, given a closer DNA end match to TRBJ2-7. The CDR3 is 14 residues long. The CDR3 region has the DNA TGTGCCAACAGTCTCGGGTCGAGGGCTTACGAGCAGTACTTC. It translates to CANSLGSRAYEQYF.

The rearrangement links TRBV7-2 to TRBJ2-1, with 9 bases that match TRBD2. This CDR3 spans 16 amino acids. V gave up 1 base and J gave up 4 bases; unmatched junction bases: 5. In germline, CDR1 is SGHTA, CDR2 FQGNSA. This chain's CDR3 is CASSLGGSGRYNEQFF. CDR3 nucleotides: TGTGCCAGCAGCTTAGGGGGTAGCGGGAGATACAATGAGCAGTTCTTC.